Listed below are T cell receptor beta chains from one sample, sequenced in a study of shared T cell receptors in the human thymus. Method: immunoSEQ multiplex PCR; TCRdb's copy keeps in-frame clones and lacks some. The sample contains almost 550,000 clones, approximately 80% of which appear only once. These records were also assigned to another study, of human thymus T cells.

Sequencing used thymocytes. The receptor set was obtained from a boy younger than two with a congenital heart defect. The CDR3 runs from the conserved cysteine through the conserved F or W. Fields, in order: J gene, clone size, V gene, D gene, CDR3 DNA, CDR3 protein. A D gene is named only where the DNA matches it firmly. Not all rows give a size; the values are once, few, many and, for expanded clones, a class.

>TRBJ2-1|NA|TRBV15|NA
TGTGCCACCAGCAGAGAACTCAGGGAACAGTTCTTC
CATSRELREQFF
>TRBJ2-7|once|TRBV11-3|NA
TGTGCCAGCAACCGGGACTCCGAAGGCGAGCAGTACTTC
CASNRDSEGEQYF
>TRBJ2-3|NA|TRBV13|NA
TGTGCCAGCAGCTTCAAATACAGGGAAAAAAGGACCACAGATACGCAGTATTTT
CASSFKYREKRTTDTQYF
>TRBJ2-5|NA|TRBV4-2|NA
TGTGCCAGCAGCCAAGATTTTCAGCCCGAGGGAGAGACCCAGTACTTC
CASSQDFQPEGETQYF
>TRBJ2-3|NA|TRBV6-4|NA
TGTGCCAGCAGTGACTCGAAGGGAGATAGCGCAGATACGCAGTATTTT
CASSDSKGDSADTQYF
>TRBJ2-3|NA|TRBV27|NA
TGTGCCAGCAGTCCCTCAGGGGCCCCGGATACGCAGTATTTT
CASSPSGAPDTQYF
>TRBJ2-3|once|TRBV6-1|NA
TGTGCCAGCAGTGAAGCGCTTCGGCAGGGAGGGCAGTATTTT
CASSEALRQGGQYF
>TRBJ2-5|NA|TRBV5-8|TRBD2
TGTGCCAGCAGCCGGACCGGACGCCCACTAGCGGGAGTAGAGACCCAGTACTTC
CASSRTGRPLAGVETQYF
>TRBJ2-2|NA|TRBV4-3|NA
TGCGCCAGCAGCCAAGGAGGGAGGGGGAGGGCCGGGGAGCTGTTTTTT
CASSQGGRGRAGELFF
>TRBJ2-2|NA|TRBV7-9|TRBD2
TGTGCCAGCAGCAACCTAGCGGGAGGGCCCGGGGAGCTGTTTTTT
CASSNLAGGPGELFF
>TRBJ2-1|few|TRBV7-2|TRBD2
TGTGCCAGCAGCCACAGGTCCGCGGGAGAGGTGGGTGAGCAGTTCTTC
CASSHRSAGEVGEQFF
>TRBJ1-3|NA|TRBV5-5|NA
TGTGCCAGCAGCTTACACAGGGACTCTGGAAACACCATATATTTT
CASSLHRDSGNTIYF
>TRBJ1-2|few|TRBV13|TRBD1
TGTGCCAGCAGCTATCCGGGACAGGGATCTGGCTACACCTTC
CASSYPGQGSGYTF
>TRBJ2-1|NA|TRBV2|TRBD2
TGTGCCAGCATTGGATTAGCGGGAAATAATGAGCAGTTCTTC
CASIGLAGNNEQFF
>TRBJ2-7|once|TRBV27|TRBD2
TGTGCCAGCAGGGATCAGTTAGCGGGAGGGTCCTACGAGCAGTACTTC
CASRDQLAGGSYEQYF
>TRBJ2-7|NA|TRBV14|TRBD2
TGTGCCAGCAGCCAGGGGGTCTGCGCTAGCGGTATCACCTACGAGCAGTACTTC
CASSQGVCASGITYEQYF
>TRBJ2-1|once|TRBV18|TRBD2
TGTGCCAGCTCGCGGAAGCGGGAGGACACTTACAATGAGCAGTTCTTC
CASSRKREDTYNEQFF
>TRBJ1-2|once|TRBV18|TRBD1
TGTGCCAGCTCACCAGACCCGGGACAGTGGTATGGCTACACCTTC
CASSPDPGQWYGYTF
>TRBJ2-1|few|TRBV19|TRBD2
TGTGCCAGTAGTTCCCGGACTAGCGGGAGAAACTCCTCCTACAATGAGCAGTTCTTC
CASSSRTSGRNSSYNEQFF
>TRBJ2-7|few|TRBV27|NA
TGTGCCAGCAGTCCGACAGGCCCCTACGAGCAGTACTTC
CASSPTGPYEQYF
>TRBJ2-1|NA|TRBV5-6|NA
TGTGCCAGCAGCTTGGGTAGCTCCTACAATGAGCAGTTCTTC
CASSLGSSYNEQFF
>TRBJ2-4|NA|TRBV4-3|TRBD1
TGCGCCAGCAGCCAAATGACCCGGACAGGGGCATTGGGAAACATTCAGTACTTC
CASSQMTRTGALGNIQYF
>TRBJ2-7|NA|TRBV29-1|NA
TGCAGCGTTGCCCTACAGGGTGGAAGTGTTTCCAACGAGCAGTACTTC
CSVALQGGSVSNEQYF
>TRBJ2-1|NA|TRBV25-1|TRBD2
TGTGCCAGCGTGGAGGAGGGGCTAGCGGGCCTTACCTACAATGAGCAGTTCTTC
CASVEEGLAGLTYNEQFF
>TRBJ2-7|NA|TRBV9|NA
TGTGCCAGCAGCGTAAAGTTGACAGCGGGCGAGCAGTACTTC
CASSVKLTAGEQYF
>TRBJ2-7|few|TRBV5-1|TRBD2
TGCGCCAGCAGCGAGACTAGCGGAACACTTTTTTACGAGCAGTACTTC
CASSETSGTLFYEQYF
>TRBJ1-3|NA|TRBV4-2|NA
TGTGCCAGCAGCCCATTTGGACGGGACTCTGGAAACACCATATATTTT
CASSPFGRDSGNTIYF
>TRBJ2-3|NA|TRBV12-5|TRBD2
TGTGCTAGTGGTCTCGTGGGGCTAGCGGGAGGGCCAACAGATACGCAGTATTTT
CASGLVGLAGGPTDTQYF
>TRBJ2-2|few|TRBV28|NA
TGTGCCAGCAGACCCCCACCATCCGGTGCCAACACCGGGGAGCTGTTTTTT
CASRPPPSGANTGELFF
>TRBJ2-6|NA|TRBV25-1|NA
TGTGCCAGCACCGTCTCTGGGGCCAACGTCCTGACTTTC
CASTVSGANVLTF
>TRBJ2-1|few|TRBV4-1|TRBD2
TGCGCCAGCAGCCAAGAACCGGGACTAGCCTTCAATGAGCAGTTCTTC
CASSQEPGLAFNEQFF
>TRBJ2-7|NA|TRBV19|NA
TGTGCCAGTAGTATAGGGCCTCGTATCTACGAGCAGTACTTC
CASSIGPRIYEQYF
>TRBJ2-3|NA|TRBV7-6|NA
TGTGCCAGCAGCTTAGCTGTAGCCTACACAGATACGCAGTATTTT
CASSLAVAYTDTQYF
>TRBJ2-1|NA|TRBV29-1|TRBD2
TGCAGCGCCGGACTAGCGGGTGGGACTGAGCAGTTCTTC
CSAGLAGGTEQFF
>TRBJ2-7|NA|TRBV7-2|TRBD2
TGTGCCAGCAGTAGAAGCGGGAGGGCCTACGAGCAGTACTTC
CASSRSGRAYEQYF
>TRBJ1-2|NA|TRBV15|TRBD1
TGTGCCACCAGCAGAGATCGACAGGGCCCCTGGTATGGCTACACCTTC
CATSRDRQGPWYGYTF
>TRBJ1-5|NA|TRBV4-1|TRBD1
TGCGCCAGCAGCCCCCGCGACGAGGGACAGGGTGGTCAGCCCCAGCATTTT
CASSPRDEGQGGQPQHF
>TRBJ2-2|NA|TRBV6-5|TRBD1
TGTGCCAGCAGTTACTCGACAGGGATATACACCGGGGAGCTGTTTTTT
CASSYSTGIYTGELFF
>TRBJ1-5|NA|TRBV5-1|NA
TGCGCCAGCAGTCGAACCCCGGGGAGCAATCAGCCCCAGCATTTT
CASSRTPGSNQPQHF
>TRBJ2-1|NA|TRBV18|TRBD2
TGTGCCAGCTCACGCGGGAGCGGGGTAGACAATGAGCAGTTCTTC
CASSRGSGVDNEQFF
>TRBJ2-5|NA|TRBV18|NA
TGTGCCAGCTCACCACCGGTGCGGGAAGGAGAGACCCAGTACTTC
CASSPPVREGETQYF
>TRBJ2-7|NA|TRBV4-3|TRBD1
TGCGCCAGCAGCCAAGCAATATCGAGGGGGCGCAGCTCCTACGAGCAGTACTTC
CASSQAISRGRSSYEQYF
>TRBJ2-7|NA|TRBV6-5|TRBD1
TGTGCCAGCAGTTCAAGTCGACAGGGAACCGAGCAGTACTTC
CASSSSRQGTEQYF
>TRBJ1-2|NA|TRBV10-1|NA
TGCGCCAGCAGTGAGTCGACATCGGACACTAATAACTATGGCTACACCTTC
CASSESTSDTNNYGYTF
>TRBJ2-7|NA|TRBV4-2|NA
TGTGCCAGCAGCCAAGATTTGCCCTCGGGCTACGAGCAGTACTTC
CASSQDLPSGYEQYF
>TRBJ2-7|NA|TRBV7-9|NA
TGTGCCAGCAGCTTAGGGCCCGGTTGGGGCTCCAGGGTGGGAGAGCAGTACTTC
CASSLGPGWGSRVGEQYF
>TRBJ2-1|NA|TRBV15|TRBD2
TGTGCCACCAGCAGAGATGGGACTAGCGGGAGCCCTCCCTACAATGAGCAGTTCTTC
CATSRDGTSGSPPYNEQFF